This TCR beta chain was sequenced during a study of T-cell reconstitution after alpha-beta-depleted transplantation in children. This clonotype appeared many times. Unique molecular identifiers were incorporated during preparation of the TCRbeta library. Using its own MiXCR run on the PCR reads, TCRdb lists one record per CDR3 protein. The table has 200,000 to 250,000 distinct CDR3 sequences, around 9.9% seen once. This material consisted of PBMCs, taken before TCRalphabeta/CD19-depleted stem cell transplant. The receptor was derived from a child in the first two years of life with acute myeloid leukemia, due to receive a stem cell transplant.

CDR3 sequence reads: CSASVMRLGYEQYF. CDR3 DNA sequence: TGCAGTGCTAGCGTAATGAGACTAGGGTACGAGCAGTACTTC. V is TRBV20-1 and J is TRBJ2-7; tentative D call: TRBD2 (6 bases). CDR1 and CDR2 from the germline V gene are DFQATT and SNEGSKA (reference sequence). CDR3 length: 14 residues. V was cut by 3 bases and J by 4 bases, with 16 bases left in between.